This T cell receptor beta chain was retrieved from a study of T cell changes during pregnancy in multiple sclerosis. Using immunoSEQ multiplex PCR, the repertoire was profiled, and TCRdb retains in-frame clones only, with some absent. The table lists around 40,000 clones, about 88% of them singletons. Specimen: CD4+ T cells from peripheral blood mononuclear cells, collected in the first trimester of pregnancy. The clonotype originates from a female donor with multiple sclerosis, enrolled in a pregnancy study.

CDR3 region: CASSLAPGQGLTNEKLFF. Here the CDR3 DNA reads TGCGCCAGCAGCTTGGCCCCTGGACAGGGCCTAACTAATGAAAAACTGTTTTTT. The chain recombines TRBV5-1 with TRBJ1-4; 8 bases are shared with TRBD1. J gave up 1 base and V 0 bases, and 8 bases lay outside the gene matches. The V gene's germline CDR1 is SGHRS and CDR2 YFSETQ. This CDR3 region has 18 residues.